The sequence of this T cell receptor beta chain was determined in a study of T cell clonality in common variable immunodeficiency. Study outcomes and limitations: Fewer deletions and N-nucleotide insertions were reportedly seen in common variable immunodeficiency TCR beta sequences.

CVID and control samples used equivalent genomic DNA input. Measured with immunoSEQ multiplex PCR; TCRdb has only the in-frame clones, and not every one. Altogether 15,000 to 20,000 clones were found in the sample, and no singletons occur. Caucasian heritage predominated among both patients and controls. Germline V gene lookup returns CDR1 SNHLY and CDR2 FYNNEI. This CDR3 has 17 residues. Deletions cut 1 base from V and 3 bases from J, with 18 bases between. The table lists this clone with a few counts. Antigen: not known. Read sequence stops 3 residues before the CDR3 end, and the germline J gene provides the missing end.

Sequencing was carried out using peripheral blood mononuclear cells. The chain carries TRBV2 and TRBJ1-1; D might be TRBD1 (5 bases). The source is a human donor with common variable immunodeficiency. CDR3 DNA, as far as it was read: TGTGCCAGCAGTGAAGGGGGCGGGGGTCCGTGGGACACTGAA. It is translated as CASSEGGGGPWDTE. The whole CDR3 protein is CASSEGGGGPWDTEAFF.